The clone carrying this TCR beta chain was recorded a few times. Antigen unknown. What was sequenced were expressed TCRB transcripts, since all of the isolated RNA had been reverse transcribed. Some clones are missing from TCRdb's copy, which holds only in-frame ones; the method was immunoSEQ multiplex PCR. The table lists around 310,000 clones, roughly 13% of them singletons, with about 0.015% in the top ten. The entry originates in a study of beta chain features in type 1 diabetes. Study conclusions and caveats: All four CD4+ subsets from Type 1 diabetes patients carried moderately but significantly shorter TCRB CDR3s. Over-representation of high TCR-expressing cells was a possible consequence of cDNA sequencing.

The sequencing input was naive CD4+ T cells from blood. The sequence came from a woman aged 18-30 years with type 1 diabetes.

Here the CDR3 DNA reads TGTGCCAGCAGTTTTTCCCCGGCAGGTCCCTACGAGCAGTACTTC. As protein: CASSFSPAGPYEQYF. This rearrangement joins TRBV27 to TRBJ2-7; D gene ambiguous. Germline V gives CDR1 MNHEY, CDR2 SMNVEV (reference sequence). With 3 bases removed from V and 2 bases from J, the gap between germline ends came to 14 bases. This CDR3 contains 15 residues.